The rows below give T cell receptor beta chains drawn from one sample of a study of cytomegalovirus exposure and HLA in healthy donors. TCRdb's copy holds only in-frame clones and misses some; the assay was immunoSEQ multiplex PCR. The repertoire consists of roughly 6,100 clones, with 45% to 60% occurring once and the leading ten covering about 5.6%. The source material was PBMCs. The receptors shown here come from a man under 40 in good health and CMV-seropositive. CDR3s include the opening cysteine and the closing phenylalanine or tryptophan. D genes are given only for firm matches. Expanded clones are given a class, and other clones once, few, many or no size at all.

v_call	d_call	clone_size	j_call	cdr3_aa	cdr3_nt
TRBV29-1	-	-	TRBJ1-1	CSVSQGTNTEAFF	TGCAGCGTCTCACAGGGTACGAACACTGAAGCTTTCTTT
TRBV29-1	-	-	TRBJ2-7	CSVGQIYEQYF	TGCAGCGTTGGACAGATATACGAGCAGTACTTC
TRBV6-1	-	few	TRBJ2-7	CASSGRDKSSYEQYF	TGTGCCAGCAGTGGAAGGGACAAGAGCTCCTACGAGCAGTACTTC
TRBV30	TRBD1	-	TRBJ2-7	CASSGTVSYEQYF	TGTGCCTCTTCCGGGACAGTGTCCTACGAGCAGTACTTC
TRBV6-5	-	-	TRBJ1-1	CASRGTAGTEAFF	TGTGCCAGCAGGGGTACAGCGGGTACTGAAGCTTTCTTT
TRBV28	-	large	TRBJ2-3	CASSFGGADTQYF	TGTGCCAGCAGTTTCGGGGGTGCAGATACGCAGTATTTT
TRBV21-1	-	-	TRBJ2-7	CASSSRQIYEQYF	TGTGCCAGCAGCAGCCGACAGATCTACGAGCAGTACTTC
TRBV2	TRBD2	-	TRBJ2-1	CASSTDRAGTSGRAFYNEQFF	TGTGCCAGCAGTACCGACAGGGCCGGGACTAGCGGGAGGGCCTTCTACAATGAGCAGTTCTTC
TRBV4-1	TRBD1	-	TRBJ2-2	CASSQDRGQGTGELFF	TGCGCCAGCAGCCAGGACAGGGGGCAGGGGACCGGGGAGCTGTTTTTT
TRBV6-1	-	few	TRBJ1-5	CASSDPFHSNQPQHF	TGTGCCAGCAGTGATCCATTCCATAGCAATCAGCCCCAGCATTTT
TRBV6-4	TRBD1	-	TRBJ1-2	CASSDSDRGGINYGYTF	TGTGCCAGCAGTGACTCGGACCGAGGGGGCATTAACTATGGCTACACCTTC
TRBV10-1	TRBD2	-	TRBJ2-7	CASSPAGAYEQYF	TGCGCCAGCAGTCCCGCGGGGGCCTACGAGCAGTACTTC
TRBV7-9	-	-	TRBJ2-7	CASNLPGDEQYF	TGTGCCAGCAACCTCCCGGGGGACGAGCAGTACTTC
TRBV5-6	-	-	TRBJ1-2	CASSLRGEYGYTF	TGTGCCAGCAGCTTGCGGGGAGAATATGGCTACACCTTC
TRBV6-5	-	-	TRBJ1-6	CASSPGHRTNSPLHF	TGTGCCAGCAGCCCCGGACACCGGACGAATTCACCCCTCCACTTT
TRBV10-1	-	-	TRBJ1-1	CASSSRSRAEAFF	TGCGCCAGCAGTTCGCGGAGCCGGGCTGAAGCTTTCTTT
TRBV11-3	TRBD1	-	TRBJ2-7	CASRAGQGREQYF	TGTGCCAGCAGAGCCGGACAGGGTCGCGAGCAGTACTTC
TRBV7-2	TRBD2	-	TRBJ2-3	CASSSWTSGRATTQYF	TGTGCCAGCAGCTCGTGGACTAGCGGGAGGGCCACTACGCAGTATTTT
TRBV6-1	-	-	TRBJ1-2	CASPEGGAGYTF	TGTGCCAGCCCCGAAGGAGGTGCTGGCTACACCTTC
TRBV6-1	-	-	TRBJ1-4	CASREEKLFF	TGTGCCAGCAGGGAGGAAAAACTGTTTTTT
TRBV7-9	TRBD1	-	TRBJ1-1	CASSLGQGNTEAFF	TGTGCCAGCAGCTTAGGACAGGGAAACACTGAAGCTTTCTTT
TRBV29-1	-	-	TRBJ2-3	CSVGLSQAHTDTQYF	TGCAGCGTGGGACTTTCACAGGCCCACACAGATACGCAGTATTTT
TRBV7-9	TRBD1	few	TRBJ1-4	CASSLGDSPTNEKLFF	TGTGCCAGCAGCTTAGGGGACAGCCCAACTAATGAAAAACTGTTTTTT